The 5 T cell receptor beta chains presented below share a single source sample, sequenced in a study of shared clonotypes between healthy human individuals. The assay was immunoSEQ multiplex PCR, and TCRdb's table has in-frame clones only and misses some. The table lists about 1.5 million clones, around 98% of them singletons. Input material: naive CD4+ T cells sorted from blood. Subset reported: CD45RA+ positively selected. All receptors derive from a man aged 25 to 45 in good health.

The J gene is TRBJ1-2, the V gene TRBV19, with a weak D call TRBD1 (5 bases). V dropped 6 bases and J dropped 7 bases, with 15 bases sitting between them. The CDR3 runs to 13 residues. Germline lookup yields CDR1 LNHDA and CDR2 SQIVND (reference sequence). The CDR3 region has the DNA TGTGCCAGTAGCCCCGAAGGGGCCGTTGGCTACACCTTC. This gives the protein CASSPEGAVGYTF. Looking up the rest from reference TRBV19 and TRBJ1-2 gives the full variable domain: DGGITQSPKYLFRKEGQNVTLSCEQNLNHDAMYWYRQDPGQGLRLIYYSQIVNDFQKGDIAEGYSVSREKKESFPLTVTSAQKNPTAFYLCASSPEGAVGYTFGSGTRLTVV.

Points on this clone: Other DNA sequences in the same sample also yield this CDR3. V gene TRBV18 combines with J gene TRBJ2-1; D may correspond to TRBD1 or TRBD2 (6 bases each). V was trimmed by 3 bases and J by 7 bases, leaving 13 bases between them. This CDR3 contains 14 residues. The germline V gene encodes CDR1 KGHSH and CDR2 LQKENI. The CDR3 DNA follows: TGTGCCAGCTCACCCCTTGGAGGGGGGAATGAGCAGTTCTTC. Translating it yields CASSPLGGGNEQFF.

V usage is TRBV28 and J usage is TRBJ2-5; 9 nucleotides match TRBD2. Germline V gene sequence: CDR1 MDHEN, CDR2 SYDVKM. The V segment lost 5 bases and the J segment 5 bases; nucleotides outside the gene matches: 15. The CDR3 is 17 amino acids. CDR3 nucleotides: TGTGCCAGCAGTAGCCCTTGGGCGGGAGGGCGACGGGAGACCCAGTACTTC. As protein: CASSSPWAGGRRETQYF.

A note on this clone: Other DNA variants within this sample encode the same CDR3. The CDR3 region has the DNA TGTGCCAGCTCCGGACTAGCGGGAGTCCCCTACGAGCAGTACTTC. Translated, it gives CASSGLAGVPYEQYF. V is TRBV6-1 and J is TRBJ2-7; TRBD2 agrees at 13 bases. With 8 bases clipped from V and 2 bases from J, the junction kept 6 bases outside the gene matches. There are 15 residues in the CDR3. The V gene's germline CDR1 is MNHNS and CDR2 SASEGT.

V is TRBV5-1 and J is TRBJ1-1; a weak D match, TRBD1 (6 bases). Deletions cut 2 bases from V and 1 base from J, with 12 bases between. This CDR3 spans 15 amino acids. Germline V gene sequence: CDR1 SGHRS, CDR2 YFSETQ. CDR3 protein: CASSFAGTRNTEAFF. The CDR3 region has the DNA TGCGCCAGCAGCTTTGCCGGGACAAGGAACACTGAAGCTTTCTTT.